This T cell receptor beta chain was captured by sequencing in a study of cytomegalovirus exposure and HLA in healthy donors. CDR1 is MNHEY, CDR2 SMNVEV, per germline (reference sequence). The CDR3 sequence is 14 residues long. The V segment lost 8 bases and the J segment 0 bases; nucleotides outside the gene matches: 4. Use of 60 Vbeta and 13 Jbeta primers characterized the PCR. Repertoires were generated with immunoSEQ multiplex PCR, while TCRdb's copy carries only in-frame clones and drops some. The table has about 160,000 clones, approximately 67% seen once. This clone has just a few counts. The source is a woman aged 18-30 years in good health and CMV-seropositive. The material sequenced was PBMCs. The genes are TRBV27 and TRBJ2-5, with 9 bases that match TRBD2. The CDR3 sequence: CASRSGGYQETQYF. CDR3 DNA sequence: TGTGCCAGCCGCAGCGGGGGGTACCAAGAGACCCAGTACTTC.